These 14 T cell receptor beta chains came from one sample sequenced in a study of OX40 agonist ivuxolimab in advanced cancers. Method: immunoSEQ multiplex PCR; TCRdb's copy keeps in-frame clones and lacks some. This sample has 20,000 to 25,000 clones, with 80% to 90% found just once. Sequencing used CD4+ or CD8+ T cells sorted from blood, obtained in a trial of the OX40 agonist ivuxolimab. The receptors shown here come from an adult with an advanced solid tumor such as melanoma, head and neck, liver or kidney cancer.

Concerning this clone itself: One end of the junction is discordant with germline, which a read error may explain. The V and J genes are TRBV4-1 and TRBJ2-7, with D tentatively TRBD2 (6 bases). The CDR3 length is 16 residues. Germline-derived CDR1 and CDR2 are MGHRA and YSYEKL. As DNA, the CDR3 is TGCACCAGCAGCCAAGAGATGAAAGCTCTAGCGTACGAGCAGTACTTC. Translating gives CTSSQEMKALAYEQYF.

The rearrangement links TRBV28 to TRBJ1-5; D might be TRBD1 (5 bases). Trimming removed 7 bases at V and 15 bases at J, with 16 bases between. The CDR3 is 11 residues long. In germline, CDR1 is MDHEN, CDR2 SYDVKM. CDR3 loop: CASTYGGVWHF. The CDR3 DNA follows: TGTGCCAGCACCTATGGGGGGGTATGGCATTTT.

The chain has TRBV4-1 and TRBJ1-2; 7 bases are a match to TRBD1. CDR1 and CDR2 from the germline V gene are MGHRA and YSYEKL. CDR3 size: 16 residues. V lost 3 bases, J lost 2 bases, and 9 bases stayed unmatched. CDR3 sequence: CASSQLPGQTNYGYTF. The CDR3 DNA follows: TGCGCCAGCAGCCAGCTACCGGGACAGACGAACTATGGCTACACCTTC.

J is TRBJ2-1 and V is TRBV5-5, with 9 bases identical to TRBD2. Germline V lookup: CDR1 SGHKS, CDR2 YYEKEE (reference sequence). Trimming removed 5 bases from V and 0 bases from J; junction bases left unmatched: 15. This CDR3 comprises 19 residues. The CDR3 protein is CASRTWETSGSHSYNEQFF. CDR3 bases: TGTGCCAGCAGAACATGGGAAACTAGCGGGTCCCACTCCTACAATGAGCAGTTCTTC.

This sequence joins TRBV7-9 and TRBJ2-7; D is unclear. Deletions cut 4 bases from V and 2 bases from J, with 15 bases between. The CDR3 has 15 amino acids. CDR1 is SEHNR, CDR2 FQNEAQ, per germline (reference sequence). This CDR3 reads CASSSRTERPYEQYF. For the CDR3, the DNA is TGTGCCAGCAGCTCACGGACGGAACGACCCTACGAGCAGTACTTC. The full variable domain, completed using reference TRBV7-9 and TRBJ2-7, is DTGVSQNPRHKITKRGQNVTFRCDPISEHNRLYWYRQTLGQGPEFLTYFQNEAQLEKSRLLSDRFSAERPKGSFSTLEIQRTEQGDSAMYLCASSSRTERPYEQYFGPGTRLTVT.

This chain joins TRBV27 and TRBJ2-7, with 9 bases identical to TRBD1. In germline, CDR1 is MNHEY, CDR2 SMNVEV (reference sequence). CDR3 length equals 15 residues. V shed 2 bases and J 5 bases; nucleotides not matched to a gene: 7. The CDR3 DNA reads TGTGCCAGCAGTTTACAAGGACAGGGGCGAGACGAGCAGTACTTC. It specifies CASSLQGQGRDEQYF.

The V gene is TRBV7-3, the J gene TRBJ2-1; D is possibly TRBD1 or TRBD2 (5 bases each). This CDR3 spans 13 amino acids. Per germline, CDR1 SGHTA and CDR2 FQGTGA. The V and J ends lost 5 bases and 5 bases respectively, with 10 bases between them. CDR3 coding DNA: TGTGCCAGCAGCCCGCAGGGAGACAATGAGCAGTTCTTC. Translation gives CASSPQGDNEQFF.

The V and J genes are TRBV7-8 and TRBJ2-3, with D hard to call. V shed 0 bases and J shed 0 bases, with 7 bases lying between them. This CDR3 region has 15 residues. Per germline, CDR1 SGHVS and CDR2 FQNEAQ. CDR3 sequence (DNA): TGTGCCAGCAGCTTAGCCCTAACTAGCACAGATACGCAGTATTTT. Its protein is CASSLALTSTDTQYF.

The J gene is TRBJ1-1, the V gene TRBV9; the D gene is possibly TRBD1 (6 bases). This CDR3 contains 12 residues. V lost 3 bases and J 7 bases, leaving 10 bases between the germline ends. The germline gives CDR1 SGDLS, CDR2 YYNGEE. CDR3 sequence reads: CASSAGQNEAFF. The DNA of the CDR3 is TGTGCCAGCAGCGCCGGACAGAATGAAGCTTTCTTT.

Concerning this clone itself: One end of the junction fails to match germline, which may point to a read error. The chain links TRBV2 to TRBJ1-4, with 10 bases fitting TRBD1. The CDR3 sequence is 14 residues long. The V gene's germline CDR1 is SNHLY and CDR2 FYNNEI. The DNA for the CDR3 is TGTGCCTGCAGTCCCGGACAGGGGGGGGAAAAACTGTTTTTT. As protein: CACSPGQGGEKLFF.

This sequence joins TRBV4-2 and TRBJ1-1; D gene unclear. Germline V gene data show CDR1 as LGHNA and CDR2 as YNFKEQ. CDR3 length equals 13 residues. V was trimmed by 6 bases and J by 7 bases, leaving 15 bases between them. CDR3 region: CASSSSPADEAFF. In DNA form, the CDR3 reads TGTGCCAGCAGTAGTTCCCCGGCGGATGAAGCTTTCTTT.

This chain links TRBV7-7 with TRBJ2-5; D is perhaps TRBD2 (6 bases). V shed 3 bases and J shed 10 bases, with 15 bases lying between them. This CDR3 is built from 13 residues. The germline V gene has CDR1 SSHAT and CDR2 FNYEAQ (reference sequence). CDR3 coding DNA: TGTGCCAGCAGCTTCGCGGGGCGTCGGAGCCAGTACTTC. This codes for CASSFAGRRSQYF.

The rearrangement joins TRBV15 to TRBJ2-2; D gene unclear. Germline assignment: CDR1 LNHNV and CDR2 YYDKDF (reference sequence). This CDR3 contains 11 residues. The germline V and J ends were trimmed by 9 bases and 4 bases, with 6 bases remaining between them. The DNA for the CDR3 is TGTGCCACGTCAAGCACCGGGGAGCTGTTTTTT. This codes for CATSSTGELFF.

The chain has TRBV7-3 and TRBJ2-3; no reliable D call. CDR1 and CDR2 from the germline V gene are SGHTA and FQGTGA. V was shortened by 8 bases and J by 4 bases, with 10 bases between the two germline ends. The CDR3 spans 12 residues. For the CDR3, the DNA is TGTGCCAGCTCGGACCGGGCAGATACGCAGTATTTT. Protein sequence: CASSDRADTQYF.